What follows is one T cell receptor (beta chain) and its context. The antigen is not known. The record originates from a study of radiotherapy plus CTLA-4 blockade in lung cancer. Study outcomes and limitations: In blood, after radiotherapy plus ipilimumab, tumor-derived TCR clones expanded.

V dropped 7 bases and J dropped 9 bases, with 13 bases sitting between them. From germline, CDR1 is MDHEN and CDR2 SYDVKM. The CDR3 spans 12 residues. Libraries were prepared by immunoSEQ multiplex PCR; TCRdb keeps only in-frame clonotypes and omits some of them. The sample lists under 25,000 clones; approximately 70% were seen once. This material consisted of peripheral blood, taken from a patient treated with radiotherapy plus ipilimumab. This clonotype was sampled from a human donor with non-small cell lung cancer who had stable disease on radiotherapy plus ipilimumab. The V call is TRBV28, the J call TRBJ1-3; D is unclear. CDR3 in amino acids: CASTPGRPTIYF. CDR3 coding DNA: TGTGCCAGCACCCCGGGCAGGCCCACCATATATTTT.